The 7 T cell receptor beta chains below come from one sample, sequenced in a study of T cell responses to AZD1222 COVID-19 vaccine. Generated by immunoSEQ multiplex PCR, the TCRdb table keeps only in-frame clones and is missing some. In the table there are 100,000 or so clones, roughly 80% of which are singletons. Specimen: peripheral blood, collected on day 0 of AZD1222 vaccination. The receptors stem from an adult in good health.

This chain links TRBV9 with TRBJ2-1, with TRBD1 matching over 8 bases. The junction had 13 bases not matched to a gene; V was cut back by 3 bases and J by 8 bases. CDR1 and CDR2 from the germline V gene are SGDLS and YYNGEE. There are 16 residues in the CDR3. The CDR3 reads CASSAQQGVYFDEQFF. Here the CDR3 DNA reads TGTGCCAGCAGCGCCCAACAGGGGGTTTATTTCGATGAGCAGTTCTTC.

The chain employs TRBV9 and TRBJ1-4, with D possibly TRBD1 on 5 matching bases. V was cut by 3 bases and J by 5 bases, with 11 bases left in between. This CDR3 spans 14 amino acids. From germline, CDR1 is SGDLS and CDR2 YYNGEE. The CDR3 loop is CASSAAGLNEKLFF. The CDR3 DNA is TGTGCCAGCAGCGCCGCAGGGCTAAATGAAAAACTGTTTTTT.

The chain combines TRBV4-3 with TRBJ1-2, with TRBD1 matching over 10 bases. There are 15 residues in the CDR3. Losses at the gene ends were 4 bases for V and 8 bases for J; bases not matched to a gene: 10. CDR1 and CDR2 from the germline V gene are LGHNA and YSLEER. CDR3 sequence reads: CASSPGTGEGRGYTF. The DNA for the CDR3 is TGCGCCAGCAGCCCCGGGACAGGGGAAGGAAGAGGCTACACCTTC.

The chain has TRBV6-1 and TRBJ1-2; 7 nucleotides line up with TRBD1. The ends lost 3 bases at V and 7 bases at J; junction bases unmatched: 8. The germline V gene encodes CDR1 MNHNS and CDR2 SASEGT. The CDR3 is made up of 14 amino acids. CDR3 bases: TGTGCCAGCAGTGATGACAGGGAGTGGGTTGGCTACACCTTC. Protein: CASSDDREWVGYTF.

CDR3 sequence (DNA): TGTGCCAGTAGTGCCTACCTCGCCGCGGACAGGGGGCCGGGGCCAAAACTGTTTTTT. Translation gives CASSAYLAADRGPGPKLFF. The chain combines TRBV19 with TRBJ1-4, with 11 bases lining up with TRBD1. V shed 5 bases, J shed 10 bases, and the junction held 21 bases outside the gene matches. This CDR3 spans 19 amino acids. Germline values: CDR1 LNHDA, CDR2 SQIVND (reference sequence).

The genes are TRBV29-1 and TRBJ2-5; 7 bases map to TRBD1. The germline V gene encodes CDR1 SQVTM and CDR2 ANQGSEA. The V gene end was trimmed by 5 bases and the J gene end by 7 bases; junction bases not matched to a gene: 1. The CDR3 has 10 residues. CDR3 sequence (DNA): TGCAGCGTTAGGACAGGGACCCAGTACTTC. It translates to CSVRTGTQYF.

The genes are TRBV5-1 and TRBJ1-2; 7 bases agree with TRBD1. CDR3 length equals 13 residues. Per germline, CDR1 SGHRS and CDR2 YFSETQ. Germline trimming cut 4 bases from V and 4 bases from J; bases unmatched to any gene: 4. CDR3 in DNA: TGCGCCAGCAGCCCGGGGACAGCCTATGGCTACACCTTC. Its protein is CASSPGTAYGYTF.